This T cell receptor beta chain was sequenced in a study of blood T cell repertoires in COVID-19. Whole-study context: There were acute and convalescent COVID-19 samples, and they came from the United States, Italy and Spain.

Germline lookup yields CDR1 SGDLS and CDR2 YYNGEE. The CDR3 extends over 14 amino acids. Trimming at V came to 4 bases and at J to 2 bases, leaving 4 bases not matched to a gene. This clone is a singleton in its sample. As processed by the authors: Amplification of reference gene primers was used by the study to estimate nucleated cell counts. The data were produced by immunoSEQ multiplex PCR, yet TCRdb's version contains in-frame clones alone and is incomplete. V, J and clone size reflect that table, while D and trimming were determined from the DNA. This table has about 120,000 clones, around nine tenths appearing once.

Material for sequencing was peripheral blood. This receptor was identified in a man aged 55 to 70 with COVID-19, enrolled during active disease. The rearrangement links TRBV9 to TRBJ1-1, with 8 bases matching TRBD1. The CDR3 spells CASSWGQANTEAFF. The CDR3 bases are TGTGCCAGCAGCTGGGGACAGGCAAACACTGAAGCTTTCTTT.